The 14 T cell receptor beta chains listed next were all sequenced from one sample in a study of OX40 agonist ivuxolimab in advanced cancers. Method: immunoSEQ multiplex PCR; TCRdb's copy keeps in-frame clones and lacks some. The table lists about 73,000 clones, 80% to 95% of them singletons. Sequencing used CD4+ or CD8+ T cells sorted from blood, obtained in a trial of the OX40 agonist ivuxolimab. The receptor set was obtained from an adult with an advanced solid tumor such as melanoma, head and neck, liver or kidney cancer.

The genes are TRBV27 and TRBJ2-7, with 8 bases matching TRBD2. The CDR3 is 14 residues long. Trimming took 2 bases from V and 3 from J; bases not matched to a gene: 3. Germline lookup yields CDR1 MNHEY and CDR2 SMNVEV (reference sequence). The CDR3 DNA follows: TGTGCCAGCAGTTTAAGAGCGGGGGTCTACGAGCAGTACTTC. Its translation: CASSLRAGVYEQYF.

The chain has TRBV7-9 and TRBJ2-5; D unclear. The CDR3 runs 13 residues. The V end lost 5 bases, the J end lost 5 bases, and 12 bases lay between the germline ends. Germline-derived CDR1 and CDR2 are SEHNR and FQNEAQ (reference sequence). The CDR3 region is CASSPGPGETQYF. CDR3 in DNA: TGTGCCAGCAGCCCCGGGCCCGGGGAGACCCAGTACTTC.

In DNA, the CDR3 is TGTGCCAGTTCCGGGACAGGGTCCTACGAGCAGTACTTC. Translating gives CASSGTGSYEQYF. The rearrangement joins TRBV25-1 to TRBJ2-7, with 9 bases fitting TRBD1. The germline CDR1 and CDR2 sequences are MGHDK and SYGVNS. J was trimmed by 1 base and V by 9 bases; bases with no gene match: 4. This CDR3 is 13 amino acids long.

The V call is TRBV27, the J call TRBJ2-7, with D maybe TRBD2 (6 bases). V lost 5 bases and J 4 bases, leaving 12 bases between the germline ends. The CDR3 runs to 13 residues. The germline CDR1 and CDR2 sequences are MNHEY and SMNVEV (reference sequence). Written as DNA, the CDR3 is TGTGCCAGCAGTCACCTGGAGGGATACGAGCAGTACTTC. Its protein product is CASSHLEGYEQYF.

The chain combines TRBV7-6 with TRBJ2-2; 8 nucleotides line up with TRBD1. V lost 5 bases to trimming and J lost 0 bases; unmatched junction nucleotides: 5. The CDR3 spans 16 residues. CDR1 SGHVS and CDR2 FNYEAQ come from the germline V gene. As DNA, the CDR3 is TGTGCCAGCAGCCCAAAGGACAGGGCGAACACCGGGGAGCTGTTTTTT. It specifies CASSPKDRANTGELFF.

The chain links TRBV6-5 to TRBJ1-1; no clear D gene. This CDR3 is built from 15 residues. Germline V CDR1 and CDR2: MNHEY, SVGAGI. Trimming took 7 bases from V and 0 from J, leaving 15 bases between them. DNA for the CDR3: TGTGCCAGCACCCAATGGCGCACAATGAACACTGAAGCTTTCTTT. The encoded protein is CASTQWRTMNTEAFF.

V gene TRBV7-9 combines with J gene TRBJ2-7, with TRBD1 as a possible D gene (6 bases). The ends were cut back, 4 bases at V and 5 bases at J, with 12 bases in the middle. This CDR3 comprises 13 residues. Germline CDR1 reads SEHNR; CDR2 reads FQNEAQ (reference sequence). This CDR3 reads CASSSVGGHEQYF. CDR3 DNA sequence: TGTGCCAGCAGCTCCGTAGGGGGTCACGAGCAGTACTTC.

The sample holds a few counts of this clone. In the same sample, other DNA sequences code for this CDR3. The V gene is TRBV6-4, the J gene TRBJ2-3, with TRBD2 matching 12 bases. CDR3 length equals 15 residues. The trim removed 2 bases at V and 3 bases at J, leaving 0 bases unmatched. The germline gives CDR1 MRHNA, CDR2 SNTAGT. The CDR3 sequence: CASSDGTSGTDTQYF. CDR3 coding DNA: TGTGCCAGCAGTGACGGGACTAGCGGGACAGATACGCAGTATTTT.

J is TRBJ2-6 and V is TRBV9; D perhaps matches TRBD1 (5 bases). CDR3 length: 15 residues. The V gene lost 3 bases and the J gene lost 2 bases, with 9 bases spanning the gap. Germline V gene sequence: CDR1 SGDLS, CDR2 YYNGEE. CDR3 sequence reads: CASSDGHPGANVLTF. CDR3 in DNA: TGTGCCAGCAGCGACGGACACCCTGGGGCCAACGTCCTGACTTTC.

The chain has TRBV2 and TRBJ2-7; 13 positions match TRBD2. The CDR3 consists of 14 residues. In germline, CDR1 is SNHLY, CDR2 FYNNEI. V dropped 6 bases and J dropped 6; count of bases not matched to a gene: 5. The CDR3 here is CASSALAGGGEQYF. The CDR3 DNA reads TGTGCCAGCAGCGCACTAGCGGGGGGGGGCGAGCAGTACTTC.

The V gene is TRBV7-6, the J gene TRBJ2-3; D perhaps matches TRBD2 (5 bases). Trimming left V 5 bases short and J 4 bases short, with 16 bases between. Germline lookup yields CDR1 SGHVS and CDR2 FNYEAQ. The CDR3 length is 15 residues. The CDR3 reads CASSLGADRADTQYF. The CDR3 DNA reads TGTGCCAGCAGCCTTGGAGCGGACCGGGCAGATACGCAGTATTTT.

This clone appeared a single time. This chain joins TRBV29-1 and TRBJ1-1; the match to TRBD1 covers 8 bases. CDR3 length: 13 amino acids. Germline CDR1 and CDR2: SQVTM and ANQGSEA. Trimming at V came to 4 bases and at J to 4 bases, leaving 5 bases not matched to a gene. This CDR3 is CSVGGQGGTEAFF. The DNA for the CDR3 is TGCAGCGTTGGCGGACAGGGAGGCACTGAAGCTTTCTTT. The full variable domain, rest sourced from reference TRBV29-1 and TRBJ1-1, is SAVISQKPSRDICQRGTSLTIQCQVDSQVTMMFWYRQQPGQSLTLIATANQGSEATYESGFVIDKFPISRPNLTFSTLTVSNMSPEDSSIYLCSVGGQGGTEAFFGQGTRLTVV.

The chain combines TRBV13 with TRBJ1-4, with D unresolved. V dropped 8 bases and J dropped 6 bases, with 16 bases sitting between them. This CDR3 spans 14 amino acids. Germline CDR1 and CDR2: PRHDT and FYEKMQ (reference sequence). The CDR3 protein is CASGHRGHYEKLFF. The DNA of the CDR3 is TGTGCCAGCGGCCACCGCGGGCACTATGAAAAACTGTTTTTT.

For this clone: The sample has other DNA sequences that encode this CDR3 too. V is TRBV9 and J is TRBJ2-1; D not resolved. The CDR3 has 12 residues. From germline, CDR1 is SGDLS and CDR2 YYNGEE. V lost 0 bases, J lost 6 bases, and 4 bases lay in between. CDR3 region: CASSVVPNEQFF. CDR3 nucleotides: TGTGCCAGCAGCGTAGTTCCCAATGAGCAGTTCTTC.